The 7 T cell receptor beta chains in this list originate from one sample, sequenced in a study of blood T cells in healthy people across ages. The use of a sample-barcoded 5' primer and a J-beta primer mix characterized a second PCR of 7 to 11 cycles. Each CDR3 protein is one row after TCRdb ran MiXCR on the 5' RACE reads. Of 730,000 or so distinct CDR3 sequences detected, 40% to 50% appear once; the ten largest clones hold 25% to 30%. The sample consisted of blood. The receptor source for this set is an elderly man in good health.

This clonotype was counted many times. This chain links TRBV24-1 with TRBJ2-3; D ambiguous. This CDR3 is built from 14 residues. The germline V gene encodes CDR1 KGHDR and CDR2 SFDVKD. The germline V and J ends were trimmed by 3 bases and 2 bases, with 8 bases remaining between them. The CDR3 protein is CATSDPAFTDTQYF. CDR3 coding DNA: TGTGCCACCAGTGATCCAGCGTTCACAGATACGCAGTATTTT.

This clonotype was observed a few times. This chain connects TRBV20-1 to TRBJ2-3; 9 nucleotides agree with TRBD2. Germline V gene sequence: CDR1 DFQATT, CDR2 SNEGSKA (reference sequence). This CDR3 is 13 amino acids long. Unmatched junction bases numbered 1, after V lost 3 bases and J lost 3 bases. In DNA, the CDR3 is TGCAGTGCTAGGCGGGAGGGGACAGATACGCAGTATTTT. Protein product: CSARREGTDTQYF.

This clonotype was counted between two and nine times. The V call is TRBV5-1, the J call TRBJ1-5; perhaps TRBD1 as D (5 bases). V was pared by 3 bases and J by 4 bases, with 8 bases between. The CDR3 loop spans 13 amino acids. The V gene's germline CDR1 is SGHRS and CDR2 YFSETQ. The CDR3 loop is CASSWGPNQPQHF. CDR3 nucleotides: TGCGCCAGCAGCTGGGGACCAAATCAGCCCCAGCATTTT.

The chain joins TRBV29-1 to TRBJ2-3; D may correspond to TRBD1 or TRBD2 (5 bases each). Trimming removed 7 bases at V and 2 bases at J, with 13 bases between. Germline V gene sequence: CDR1 SQVTM, CDR2 ANQGSEA. The CDR3 is 13 amino acids. CDR3 region: CSGGTTTTDTQYF. In nucleotides, the CDR3 is TGCAGCGGAGGGACGACTACCACAGATACGCAGTATTTT.

The chain links TRBV7-9 to TRBJ2-2; 9 bases are a match to TRBD1. CDR3 length equals 15 residues. Germline loops: CDR1 SEHNR, CDR2 FQNEAQ (reference sequence). The junction had 7 bases not matched to a gene; V was cut back by 5 bases and J by 6 bases. The DNA of the CDR3 is TGTGCCAGCAGCCGCGGGACAGGGTCCCCCGGGGAGCTGTTTTTT. Translated: CASSRGTGSPGELFF.

Concerning this clonotype itself: A clone one base away is much larger, so this may be a read error. The rearrangement joins TRBV15 to TRBJ2-4, with 7 bases identical to TRBD2. CDR1 and CDR2 from the germline V gene are LNHNV and YYDKDF (reference sequence). J gave up 13 bases and V 8 bases, and 17 bases lay outside the gene matches. CDR3 size: 14 residues. The CDR3 sequence: CATGDNSGAREQYF. Here the CDR3 DNA reads TGTGCCACCGGAGACAACAGCGGGGCGCGGGAGCAGTACTTC.

The chain employs TRBV4-3 and TRBJ2-7; 11 nucleotides align to TRBD2. Germline loops: CDR1 LGHNA, CDR2 YSLEER. V lost 0 bases and J lost 10; bases outside the gene matches: 11. This CDR3 has 16 residues. Here the CDR3 DNA reads TGCGCCAGCAGCCAAGATCTAGCGGGGGGCGGGGAGGCCCAGTACTTC. Translation: CASSQDLAGGGEAQYF.